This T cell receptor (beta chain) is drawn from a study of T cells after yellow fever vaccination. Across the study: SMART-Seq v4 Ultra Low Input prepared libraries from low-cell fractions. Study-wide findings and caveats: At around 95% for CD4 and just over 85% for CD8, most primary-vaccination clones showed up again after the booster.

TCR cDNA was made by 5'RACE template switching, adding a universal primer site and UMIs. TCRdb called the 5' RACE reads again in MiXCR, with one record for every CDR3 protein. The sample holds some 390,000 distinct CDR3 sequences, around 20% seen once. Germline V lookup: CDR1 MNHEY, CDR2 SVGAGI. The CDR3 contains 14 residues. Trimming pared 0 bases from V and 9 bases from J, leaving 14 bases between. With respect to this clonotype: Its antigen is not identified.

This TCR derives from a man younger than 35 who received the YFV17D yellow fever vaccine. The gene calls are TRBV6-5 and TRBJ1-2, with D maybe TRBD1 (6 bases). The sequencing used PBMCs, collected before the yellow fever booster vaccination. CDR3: CASSYSTGSLSYTF. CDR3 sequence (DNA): TGTGCCAGCAGTTACTCGACAGGTTCTTTGAGCTACACCTTC.